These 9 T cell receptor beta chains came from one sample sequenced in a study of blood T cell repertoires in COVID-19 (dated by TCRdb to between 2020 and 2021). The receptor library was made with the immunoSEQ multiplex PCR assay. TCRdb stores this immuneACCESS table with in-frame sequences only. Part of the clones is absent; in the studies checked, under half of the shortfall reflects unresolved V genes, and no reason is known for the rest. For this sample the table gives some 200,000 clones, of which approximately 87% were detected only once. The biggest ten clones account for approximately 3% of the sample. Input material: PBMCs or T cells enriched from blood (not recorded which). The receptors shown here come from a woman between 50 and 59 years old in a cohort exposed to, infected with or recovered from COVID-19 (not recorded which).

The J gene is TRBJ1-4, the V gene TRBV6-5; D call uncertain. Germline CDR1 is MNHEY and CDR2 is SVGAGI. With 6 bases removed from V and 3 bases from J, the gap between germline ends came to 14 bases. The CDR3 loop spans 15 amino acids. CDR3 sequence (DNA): TGTGCCAGCAGCTTCTCGGTCAGGCCTAATGAAAAACTGTTTTTT. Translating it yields CASSFSVRPNEKLFF.

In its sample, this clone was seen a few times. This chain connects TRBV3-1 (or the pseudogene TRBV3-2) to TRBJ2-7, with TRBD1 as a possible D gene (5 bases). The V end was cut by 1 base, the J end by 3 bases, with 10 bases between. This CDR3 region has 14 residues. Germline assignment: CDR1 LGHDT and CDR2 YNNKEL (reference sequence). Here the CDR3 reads CASSQVTVHYEQYF. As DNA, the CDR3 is TGTGCCAGCAGCCAAGTGACAGTTCACTACGAGCAGTACTTC.

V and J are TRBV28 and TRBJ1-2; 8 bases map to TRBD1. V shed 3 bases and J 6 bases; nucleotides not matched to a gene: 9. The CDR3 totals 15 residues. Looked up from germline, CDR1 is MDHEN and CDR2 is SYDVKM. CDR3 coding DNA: TGTGCCAGCAGTTTTTTCGCCCACAGGGGGGATGGCTACACCTTC. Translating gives CASSFFAHRGDGYTF.

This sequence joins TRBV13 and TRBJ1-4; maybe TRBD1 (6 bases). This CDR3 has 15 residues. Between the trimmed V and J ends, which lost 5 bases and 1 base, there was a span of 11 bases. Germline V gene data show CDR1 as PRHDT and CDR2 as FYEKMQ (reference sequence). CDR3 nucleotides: TGTGCCAGCAGCGCAGACAGGCGAACTAATGAAAAACTGTTTTTT. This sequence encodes CASSADRRTNEKLFF.

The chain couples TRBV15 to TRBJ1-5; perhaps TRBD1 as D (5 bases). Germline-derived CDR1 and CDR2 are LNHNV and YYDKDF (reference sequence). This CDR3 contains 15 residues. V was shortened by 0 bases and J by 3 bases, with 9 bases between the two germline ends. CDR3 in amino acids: CATSRDRQNNQPQHF. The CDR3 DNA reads TGTGCCACCAGCAGAGACAGACAGAACAATCAGCCCCAGCATTTT. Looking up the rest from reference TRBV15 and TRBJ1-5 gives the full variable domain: DAMVIQNPRYQVTQFGKPVTLSCSQTLNHNVMYWYQQKSSQAPKLLFHYYDKDFNNEADTPDNFQSRRPNTSFCFLDIRSPGLGDTAMYLCATSRDRQNNQPQHFGDGTRLSIL.

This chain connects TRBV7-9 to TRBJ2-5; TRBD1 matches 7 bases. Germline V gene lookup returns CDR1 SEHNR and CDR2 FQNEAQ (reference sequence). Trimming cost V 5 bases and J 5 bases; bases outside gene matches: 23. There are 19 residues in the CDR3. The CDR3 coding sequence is TGTGCCAGCAGCCAACTATTCGGGGACAGAGACATTGTGAGGGAGACCCAGTACTTC. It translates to CASSQLFGDRDIVRETQYF. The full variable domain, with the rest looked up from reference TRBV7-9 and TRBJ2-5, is DTGVSQNPRHKITKRGQNVTFRCDPISEHNRLYWYRQTLGQGPEFLTYFQNEAQLEKSRLLSDRFSAERPKGSFSTLEIQRTEQGDSAMYLCASSQLFGDRDIVRETQYFGPGTRLLVL.

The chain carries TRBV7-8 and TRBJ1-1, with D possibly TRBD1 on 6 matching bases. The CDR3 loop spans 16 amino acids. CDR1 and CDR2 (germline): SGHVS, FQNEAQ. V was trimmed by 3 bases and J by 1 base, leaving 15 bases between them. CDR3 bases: TGTGCCAGCAGCTTTGCATCAGGGGCGCAGAACACTGAAGCTTTCTTT. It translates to CASSFASGAQNTEAFF.

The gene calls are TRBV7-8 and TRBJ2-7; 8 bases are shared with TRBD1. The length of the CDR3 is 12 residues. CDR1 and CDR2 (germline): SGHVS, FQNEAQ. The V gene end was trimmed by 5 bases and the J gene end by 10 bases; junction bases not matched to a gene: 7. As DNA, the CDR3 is TGTGCCAGCAGCCTGCAGGGACAGGAACAGTACTTC. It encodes CASSLQGQEQYF.

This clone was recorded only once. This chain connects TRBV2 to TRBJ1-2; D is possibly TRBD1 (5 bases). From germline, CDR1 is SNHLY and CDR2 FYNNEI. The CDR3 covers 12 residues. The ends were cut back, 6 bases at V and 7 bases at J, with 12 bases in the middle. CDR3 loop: CASSDSSFGYTF. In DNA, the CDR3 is TGTGCCAGCAGCGACAGTTCCTTTGGCTACACCTTC.